This is a list of T cell receptor beta chains from one sample in a study of T cells in Graves' hyperthyroidism and ophthalmopathy. TCRdb ran MiXCR on the multiplex PCR reads and lists one entry per CDR3 protein. This sample has more than 500,000 distinct CDR3 sequences; 46% occur once, and the top ten carry around 17%. Sequencing was performed on peripheral blood or thyroid tissue (not recorded which). These TCRs come from an adult woman with Graves' disease, either hyperthyroidism or ophthalmopathy (not recorded which). CDR3s include the opening cysteine and the closing phenylalanine or tryptophan. Fields, in order: V gene, clone size, D gene, J gene, CDR3 protein, CDR3 DNA. The D gene is left open where the match is weak. The size of a clone is reported for some rows only, either as once, few or many, or as a class for expanded clones.

>TRBV4-1|many|.|TRBJ2-2
CASRPPNTGELFF
TGCGCCAGCAGACCCCCTAACACCGGGGAGCTGTTTTTT
>TRBV15|.|.|TRBJ2-7
CATSMGRSSYEQYF
TGTGCCACCAGCATGGGACGGAGCTCCTACGAGCAGTACTTC
>TRBV5-5|many|.|TRBJ1-1
CASTRPGPKAFF
TGTGCCAGCACCCGGCCGGGTCCTAAGGCTTTCTTT
>TRBV7-7|.|TRBD1|TRBJ2-1
CASSFDRGNEQFF
TGTGCTAGCAGCTTCGACAGGGGGAATGAGCAGTTCTTC
>TRBV20-1|.|.|TRBJ2-6
CSAQYLYLHGGAGANVLTF
TGCAGTGCTCAGTATCTATACCTCCATGGAGGGGCTGGGGCCAACGTCCTGACTTTC
>TRBV5-1|.|TRBD2|TRBJ2-1
CASSEGLADSYNEQFF
TGCGCCAGCAGCGAGGGACTAGCGGATTCCTACAATGAGCAGTTCTTC
>TRBV3-1|many|.|TRBJ1-1
CASSDAGNLDAEAFF
TGTGCCAGCAGCGACGCCGGGAATCTTGACGCTGAAGCTTTCTTT
>TRBV29-1|few|.|TRBJ2-5
CSVVGGETQYF
TGCAGCGTAGTAGGAGGGGAGACCCAGTACTTC
>TRBV10-3|.|.|TRBJ2-7
CATTRTDYYEQYF
TGTGCCACTACGCGGACAGACTACTACGAGCAGTACTTC
>TRBV2|few|TRBD2|TRBJ2-7
CASSPYSGSYEQYF
TGTGCCAGCTCACCCTATAGCGGGAGCTACGAGCAGTACTTC
>TRBV7-9|many|.|TRBJ1-2
CASSSTTALYGYTF
TGTGCCAGCAGCTCTACTACAGCCCTCTATGGCTACACCTTC
>TRBV20-1|many|TRBD1|TRBJ1-6
CSARPTGSNSPLHF
TGCAGTGCCCGCCCGACAGGGTCTAATTCACCCCTCCACTTT
>TRBV7-9|many|.|TRBJ2-7
CASSWGGARDSSYEQYF
TGTGCCAGCAGCTGGGGGGGAGCGCGGGACAGTTCCTACGAGCAGTACTTC
>TRBV3-1|few|.|TRBJ2-7
CASSLGNSNREQYF
TGTGCCAGCAGCCTGGGGAATTCTAATAGGGAGCAGTACTTC
>TRBV15|many|TRBD1|TRBJ1-2
CATSRYRGGYTF
TGTGCCACCAGCAGGTACAGGGGAGGCTACACCTTC
>TRBV20-1|.|TRBD2|TRBJ2-7
CSARGLAGSSEQYF
TGCAGTGCTAGAGGGCTAGCGGGATCCTCCGAGCAGTACTTC
>TRBV10-3|many|.|TRBJ2-2
CATGFNEGGGTGELFF
TGTGCCACCGGCTTCAATGAGGGAGGCGGCACCGGGGAGCTGTTTTTT
>TRBV10-3|.|TRBD1|TRBJ1-4
CAISEPKGQGGEKLSF
TGTGCCATCAGTGAGCCGAAGGGACAGGGAGGTGAAAAACTGTCCTTT
>TRBV4-1|many|TRBD2|TRBJ2-7
CASSLLAGGPREQYF
TGCGCCAGCAGCCTACTAGCGGGAGGGCCGAGGGAGCAGTACTTC
>TRBV2|many|.|TRBJ1-5
CASRDSNQPQHF
TGTGCCAGCAGGGACAGCAATCAGCCCCAGCATTTT
>TRBV5-6|.|.|TRBJ2-5
CASSLGHFNQPQYF
TGTGCCAGCAGCTTGGGACATTTCAATCAGCCCCAGTACTTC
>TRBV29-1|.|.|TRBJ1-2
CSVQDSRYGYTF
TGCAGCGTCCAGGACAGCCGTTATGGCTACACCTTC
>TRBV7-2|.|TRBD2|TRBJ2-1
CASSLVVGLVFHEQFF
TGTGCCAGCAGCTTAGTGGTGGGACTAGTCTTCCATGAGCAGTTCTTC
>TRBV7-3|.|.|TRBJ1-3
CASSPSTIYF
TGTGCCAGCAGCCCCTCCACCATATATTTT
>TRBV6-2/TRBV6-3|many|.|TRBJ1-4
CASSYGRVNEKLFF
TGTGCCAGCAGTTATGGACGGGTTAATGAAAAACTGTTTTTT
>TRBV7-9|.|.|TRBJ1-2
CASSLDSRSYTF
TGTGCCAGCAGCTTAGATTCCCGGAGCTACACCTTC
>TRBV7-9|many|.|TRBJ2-5
CASSLGVLQETQYF
TGTGCCAGCAGCTTAGGGGTCCTACAAGAGACCCAGTACTTC
>TRBV6-1|.|.|TRBJ1-2
CASSQGDGYGYTF
TGTGCCAGCAGTCAAGGGGATGGCTATGGCTACACCTTC
>TRBV25-1|.|TRBD1|TRBJ1-5
CASNSWARGLGLGSSNQPQHF
TGTGCCAGCAACTCATGGGCCAGGGGGCTTGGGTTGGGTTCAAGCAATCAGCCCCAGCATTTT
>TRBV7-9|.|TRBD1|TRBJ2-2
CASSPDRETVELFF
TGTGCCAGCAGTCCTGACAGGGAAACGGTGGAGCTGTTTTTT
>TRBV28|.|.|TRBJ2-7
CASSPSIAAGLLYEQYF
TGTGCCAGCAGTCCGAGCATAGCGGCCGGACTCCTCTACGAGCAGTACTTC
>TRBV7-9|.|.|TRBJ1-3
CASSFTSGPGPRGNTIYF
TGTGCCAGCAGCTTCACTTCGGGACCGGGACCCCGGGGAAACACCATATATTTT
>TRBV7-3|.|.|TRBJ1-1
CASSPQPVMNTEAFF
TGTGCCAGCAGCCCCCAGCCGGTTATGAACACTGAAGCTTTCTTT
>TRBV29-1|many|TRBD1|TRBJ1-2
CSAKGQGEANYGYTF
TGCAGCGCTAAGGGACAGGGGGAGGCTAACTATGGCTACACCTTC
>TRBV7-9|.|.|TRBJ1-1
CASSSPGRATEAFF
TGTGCCAGCAGTTCCCCAGGCAGGGCCACTGAAGCTTTCTTT
>TRBV2|.|.|TRBJ1-4
CASRLTGIRGEKLFF
TGTGCCAGCAGGTTAACAGGGATTAGGGGCGAAAAACTGTTTTTT
>TRBV10-3|.|.|TRBJ1-6
CAISLGLRTNSPLHF
TGTGCCATCAGCCTAGGACTAAGGACGAATTCACCCCTCCACTTT
>TRBV10-3|.|.|TRBJ1-4
CAITRDLGEKLFF
TGTGCCATCACCCGGGACCTAGGGGAAAAACTGTTTTTT
>TRBV20-1|.|TRBD2|TRBJ2-5
CSARPTSGRETQYF
TGCAGTGCCCGCCCCACTAGCGGGAGAGAGACCCAGTACTTC
>TRBV10-2|.|.|TRBJ1-5
CASSDGFSNQPQHF
TGCGCCAGCAGTGACGGCTTTAGCAATCAGCCCCAGCATTTT
>TRBV24-1|few|TRBD2|TRBJ2-5
CATSDPGGGETQYF
TGTGCCACCAGTGATCCGGGAGGAGGAGAGACCCAGTACTTC
>TRBV20-1|.|TRBD1|TRBJ2-5
CSASSPDRGGLETQYF
TGCAGTGCTAGCAGCCCGGACAGGGGAGGTTTAGAGACCCAGTACTTC
>TRBV19|.|.|TRBJ2-7
CASRDSGYSYEQYF
TGTGCCAGTAGGGACAGCGGTTATTCCTACGAGCAGTACTTC
>TRBV7-6|.|.|TRBJ2-7
CASSLTGTSDEQYF
TGTGCCAGCAGCTTAACGGGGACCTCCGACGAGCAGTACTTC
>TRBV28|.|.|TRBJ1-1
CASSFGRWASETEAFF
TGTGCCAGCAGTTTTGGGAGATGGGCGTCGGAAACTGAAGCTTTCTTT
>TRBV9|few|.|TRBJ2-5
CASSRGPGKETQYF
TGTGCCAGCAGCCGAGGCCCGGGGAAAGAGACCCAGTACTTC
>TRBV7-9|few|.|TRBJ1-1
CASSLAGQPENTEAFF
TGTGCCAGCAGCCTGGCAGGACAGCCCGAGAACACTGAAGCTTTCTTT
>TRBV11-2|many|.|TRBJ2-7
CASSLVAGPEQYF
TGTGCCAGCAGCTTAGTGGCGGGGCCAGAGCAGTACTTC
>TRBV30|few|.|TRBJ2-2
CAWTSDSWELFF
TGTGCCTGGACATCGGATAGCTGGGAGCTGTTTTTT
>TRBV20-1|.|TRBD2|TRBJ2-2
CSAQTSGPNTGELFF
TGCAGTGCCCAGACTAGCGGGCCGAACACCGGGGAGCTGTTTTTT
>TRBV10-2|.|TRBD1|TRBJ1-3
CASSLPGQGGGNTIYF
TGCGCCAGCTCCCTCCCTGGACAGGGGGGAGGGAACACCATATATTTT
>TRBV10-3|.|TRBD1|TRBJ2-2
CAISDRGDTGELFF
TGTGCCATCAGCGACAGGGGAGACACCGGGGAGCTGTTTTTT